This entry is about one T cell receptor beta chain. V lost 0 bases and J lost 6, with 19 bases in between. Germline V gene sequence: CDR1 MGHRA, CDR2 YSYEKL. The CDR3 length is 17 residues. This entry comes from a study of beta chain features in type 1 diabetes. Every bit of the isolated RNA underwent reverse transcription, so sequencing read expressed TCRB transcripts. TCRdb's copy holds only in-frame clones and misses some; the assay was immunoSEQ multiplex PCR. The repertoire consists of some 200,000 clones, with roughly 10% occurring once and the leading ten covering 1% to 1.5%. Sequenced material: central memory CD4+ T cells from blood. The clonotype comes from a man younger than 35 in good health. This sequence joins TRBV4-1 and TRBJ2-3; D is undetermined. The CDR3 is CASSQDQEARVTDTQYF. The CDR3 bases are TGCGCCAGCAGCCAAGATCAAGAAGCTAGGGTCACGGATACGCAGTATTTT.